This TCR beta chain was identified during a study of molecular identifiers for immune sequencing clone quantification. The CDR3 covers 15 residues. The trim removed 2 bases at V and 0 bases at J, leaving 4 bases unmatched. CDR1 MDHEN and CDR2 SYDVKM come from the germline V gene. This clonotype was seen only a few times. TCRdb re-derived calls from the PCR reads in MiXCR, one entry per CDR3 protein. The sample lists approximately 100,000 distinct CDR3 sequences, under 40% occurring once. Sequencing was done on a sample of naive CD8+ T cells from blood, with Jurkat cell RNA spiked in. Subset indicated: FACS-sorted CD8+CD4-CCR7+CD45RA+ naive T cells. This rearrangement joins TRBV28 to TRBJ2-7, with TRBD1 matching 7 bases. The source of this sequence is a human donor in good health. Some libraries in this study had Jurkat cell RNA spiked in. The CDR3 region is CASSLGQDSSYEQYF. As DNA, the CDR3 is TGTGCCAGCAGTTTAGGACAGGACAGCTCCTACGAGCAGTACTTC.